This T cell receptor beta chain was profiled in a study of identical twins. TCRdb reprocessed the 5' RACE reads with MiXCR, giving one entry per CDR3 protein. The sample shows roughly 770,000 distinct CDR3 sequences, 15% to 20% of them seen only once. In its sample, this clonotype was seen once. The V gene end was trimmed by 7 bases and the J gene end by 3 bases; junction bases not matched to a gene: 6. From germline, CDR1 is DFQATT and CDR2 SNEGSKA (reference sequence). The CDR3 loop spans 13 amino acids. These data also featured in a second study, about T cells expressing NK-cell markers. That report adds: In several experiments, sorting was confined to alpha-beta TCR T cells through use of an anti-gamma-delta TCR antibody.

This receptor was obtained from a woman between 18 and 30 years old in good health. The V gene is TRBV20-1, the J gene TRBJ1-1, with 9 bases identical to TRBD1. Source material: PBMCs. The DNA of the CDR3 is TGCAGTGTAAGGGACAGGGCCCACACTGAAGCTTTCTTT. Amino acids: CSVRDRAHTEAFF.